A selection of T cell receptor beta chains follows, all from one sample in a study of shared clonotypes between healthy human individuals. Repertoires were generated with immunoSEQ multiplex PCR, while TCRdb's copy carries only in-frame clones and drops some. The repertoire has 2 million to 2.5 million clones, 85% to 95% of them found once; the top ten carry 0.3% to 0.4%. The source material was naive CD4+ T cells from PBMCs. Every receptor here comes from a man between 18 and 29 years old in good health. Some clones in this sample may be carry-over from other donors' samples. Each CDR3 is given with its conserved first and last residue. A D gene is named only where the DNA matches it firmly. The size of a clone is reported for some rows only, either as once, few or many, or as a class for expanded clones.

TGTGCCAGCAGCCCCCACGGCCAGGGGAGCTACGAGCAGTACTTC CASSPHGQGSYEQYF NA TRBJ2-7 NA TRBV9
TGTGCCAGCAGTCCGACAGGGGCAGTGCAGCCCCAGCATTTT CASSPTGAVQPQHF few TRBJ1-5 TRBD1 TRBV7-8
TGTGCCAGCAGCTGGAGGAGGGGGAGCTCCTACGAGCAGTACTTC CASSWRRGSSYEQYF NA TRBJ2-7 NA TRBV11-2
TGTGCCAGCAGCTCCTCTCGAACCGGGGAGCTGTTTTTT CASSSSRTGELFF NA TRBJ2-2 NA TRBV7-3
TGTGCCAGCAGCCCCGTAAAGGGGGGACAGTCGGGGAGTGGTTCACCCCTCCACTTT CASSPVKGGQSGSGSPLHF NA TRBJ1-6 TRBD1 TRBV7-2
TGCGCCAGCAGATCGGGACAGGCTTACGAGCAGTACTTC CASRSGQAYEQYF NA TRBJ2-7 TRBD1 TRBV5-1
TGCAGTGGGGAAACTAATGAAAAACTGTTTTTT CSGETNEKLFF NA TRBJ1-4 NA TRBV20-1
TGTGCCAGCAGCTCCGGGACAGATCGTCGCGAGCAGTACTTC CASSSGTDRREQYF NA TRBJ2-7 TRBD1 TRBV7-3
TGCGCCAGCAGCCCCCGGACAGGATACAACACTGAAGCTTTCTTT CASSPRTGYNTEAFF NA TRBJ1-1 TRBD1 TRBV5-1
TGTGCCAGCAGTCTAGGACAGGGGAGGTATCGGGAGCTGTTTTTT CASSLGQGRYRELFF NA TRBJ2-2 TRBD1 TRBV28
TGTGCCAGCACGACCACCGGGACAGGGGGTCACTATAGCAATCAGCCCCAGCATTTT CASTTTGTGGHYSNQPQHF NA TRBJ1-5 TRBD1 TRBV28
TGTGCCAGCAGTTCTACCGGGACAGGGACTCTCGAGCAGTACTTC CASSSTGTGTLEQYF once TRBJ2-7 TRBD1 TRBV28
TGCGCCAGCAATATTGGCGGGGGAACCTACGAGCAGTACTTC CASNIGGGTYEQYF NA TRBJ2-7 TRBD2 TRBV5-1
TGTGCCAGCAGGGGCCCTGGGGCCAACGTCCTGACTTTC CASRGPGANVLTF NA TRBJ2-6 NA TRBV6-5
TGCAGCGTTGTTGGCGGTTACTCCTACAATGAGCAGTTCTTC CSVVGGYSYNEQFF NA TRBJ2-1 NA TRBV29-1
TGTGCCAGCAGCTTGGGGCGGGAGGGCCTTGAGACCCAGTACTTC CASSLGREGLETQYF NA TRBJ2-5 TRBD2 TRBV5-6
TGTGCCAGCAGCTTGGATGAAGGGGGAGAGCAGTTCTTC CASSLDEGGEQFF NA TRBJ2-1 NA TRBV5-8
TGTGCCAGCAGCTTGGCCAACAGGGGGGTGACGTACGAGCAGTACTTC CASSLANRGVTYEQYF once TRBJ2-7 TRBD1 TRBV5-4